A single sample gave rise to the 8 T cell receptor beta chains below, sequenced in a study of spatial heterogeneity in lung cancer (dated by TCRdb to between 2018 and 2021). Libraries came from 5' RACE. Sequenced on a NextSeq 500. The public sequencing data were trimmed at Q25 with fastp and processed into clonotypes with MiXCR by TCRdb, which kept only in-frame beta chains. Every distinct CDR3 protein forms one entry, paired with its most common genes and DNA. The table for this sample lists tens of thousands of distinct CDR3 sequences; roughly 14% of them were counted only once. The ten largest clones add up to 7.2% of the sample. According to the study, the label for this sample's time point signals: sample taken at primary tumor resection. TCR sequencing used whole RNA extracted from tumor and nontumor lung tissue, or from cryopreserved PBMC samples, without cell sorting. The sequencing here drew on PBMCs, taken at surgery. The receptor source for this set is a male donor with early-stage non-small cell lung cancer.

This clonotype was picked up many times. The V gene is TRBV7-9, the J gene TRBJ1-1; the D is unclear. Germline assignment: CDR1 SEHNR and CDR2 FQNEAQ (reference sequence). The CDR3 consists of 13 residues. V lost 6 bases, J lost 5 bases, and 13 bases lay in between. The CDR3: CASRGEGSTEAFF. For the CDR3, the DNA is TGTGCCAGCAGGGGTGAGGGATCAACTGAAGCTTTCTTT. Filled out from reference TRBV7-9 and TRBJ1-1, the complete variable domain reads DTGVSQNPRHKITKRGQNVTFRCDPISEHNRLYWYRQTLGQGPEFLTYFQNEAQLEKSRLLSDRFSAERPKGSFSTLEIQRTEQGDSAMYLCASRGEGSTEAFFGQGTRLTVV.

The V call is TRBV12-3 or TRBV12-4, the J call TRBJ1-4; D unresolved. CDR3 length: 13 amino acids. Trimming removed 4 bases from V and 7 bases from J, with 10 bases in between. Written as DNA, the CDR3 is TGTGCCAGCAGTTCCGGGAAGGGTGAAAAACTGTTTTTT. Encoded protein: CASSSGKGEKLFF.

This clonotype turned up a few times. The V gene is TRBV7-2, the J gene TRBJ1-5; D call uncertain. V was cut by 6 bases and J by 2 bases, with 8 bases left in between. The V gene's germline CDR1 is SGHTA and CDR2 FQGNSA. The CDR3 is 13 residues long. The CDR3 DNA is TGTGCCAGCAGGGACGACGGCAATCAGCCCCAGCATTTT. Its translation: CASRDDGNQPQHF. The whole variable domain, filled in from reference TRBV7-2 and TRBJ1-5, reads GAGVSQSPSNKVTEKGKDVELRCDPISGHTALYWYRQSLGQGLEFLIYFQGNSAPDKSGLPSDRFSAERTGGSVSTLTIQRTQQEDSAVYLCASRDDGNQPQHFGDGTRLSIL.

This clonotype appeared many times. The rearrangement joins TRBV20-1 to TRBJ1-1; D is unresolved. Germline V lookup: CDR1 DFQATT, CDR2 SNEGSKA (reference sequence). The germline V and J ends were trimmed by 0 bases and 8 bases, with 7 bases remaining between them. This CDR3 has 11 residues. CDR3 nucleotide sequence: TGCAGTGCTAGAGATCCAGCAGAAGCTTTCTTT. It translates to CSARDPAEAFF.

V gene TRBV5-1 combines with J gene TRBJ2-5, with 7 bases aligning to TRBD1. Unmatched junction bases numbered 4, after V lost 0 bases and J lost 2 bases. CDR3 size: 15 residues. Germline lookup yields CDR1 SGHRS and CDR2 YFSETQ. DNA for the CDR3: TGCGCCAGCAGCTTGGAGGTCAGGGGGCAAGAGACCCAGTACTTC. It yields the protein CASSLEVRGQETQYF.

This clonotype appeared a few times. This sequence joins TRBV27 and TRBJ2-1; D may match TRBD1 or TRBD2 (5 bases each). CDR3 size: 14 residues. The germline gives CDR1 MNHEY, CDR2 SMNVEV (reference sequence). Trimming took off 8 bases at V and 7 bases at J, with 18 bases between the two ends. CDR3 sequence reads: CASLPLEGLNEQFF. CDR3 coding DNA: TGTGCCAGCTTACCTTTAGAGGGGTTGAATGAGCAGTTCTTC.

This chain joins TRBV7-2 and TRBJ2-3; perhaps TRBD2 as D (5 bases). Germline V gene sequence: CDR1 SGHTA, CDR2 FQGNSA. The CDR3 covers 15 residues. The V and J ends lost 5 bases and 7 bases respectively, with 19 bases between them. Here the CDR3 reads CASSLAGLTLNTQYF. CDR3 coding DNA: TGTGCCAGCAGCCTGGCCGGACTGACATTGAATACGCAGTATTTT.

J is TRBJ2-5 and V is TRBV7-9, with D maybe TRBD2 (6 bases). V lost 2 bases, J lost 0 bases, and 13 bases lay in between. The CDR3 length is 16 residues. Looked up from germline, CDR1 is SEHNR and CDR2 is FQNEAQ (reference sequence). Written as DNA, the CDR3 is TGTGCCAGCAGCTTATCCACAAGCGGGTACCAAGAGACCCAGTACTTC. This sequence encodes CASSLSTSGYQETQYF.